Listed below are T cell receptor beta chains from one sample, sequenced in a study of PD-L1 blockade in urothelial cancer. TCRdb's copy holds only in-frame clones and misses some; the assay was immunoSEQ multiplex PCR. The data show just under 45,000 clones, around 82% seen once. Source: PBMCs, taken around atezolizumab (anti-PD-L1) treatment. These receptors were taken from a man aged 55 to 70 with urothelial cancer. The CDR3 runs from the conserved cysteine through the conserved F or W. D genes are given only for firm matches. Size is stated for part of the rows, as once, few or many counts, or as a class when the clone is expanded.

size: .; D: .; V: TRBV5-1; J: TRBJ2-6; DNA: TGCGCCAGCAGCTTGGGATCTACCGGGGCCAACGTCCTGACTTTC; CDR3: CASSLGSTGANVLTF
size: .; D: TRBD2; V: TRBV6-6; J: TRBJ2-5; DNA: TGTGCCAGCCGACCCGCGGGGGGGGGCCAAGAGACCCAGTACTTC; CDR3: CASRPAGGGQETQYF
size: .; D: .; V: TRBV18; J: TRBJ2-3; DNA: TGTGCCAGCTCACCATGGGGGCAGATAGATACGCAGTATTTT; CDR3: CASSPWGQIDTQYF
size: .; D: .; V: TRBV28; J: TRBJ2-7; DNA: TGTGCCAGCAGACAGGGAACCTACGAGCAGTACTTC; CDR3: CASRQGTYEQYF
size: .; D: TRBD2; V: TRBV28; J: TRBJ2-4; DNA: TGTGCCAGCAGTCCCTTTCCAACTAGCGGGCTAGGGTGGGCCAAAAACATTCAGTACTTC; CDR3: CASSPFPTSGLGWAKNIQYF
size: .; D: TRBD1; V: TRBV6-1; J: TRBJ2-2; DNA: TGTGCCAGCAGTGAAGTGGGACAGGGCACCGGGGAGCTGTTTTTT; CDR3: CASSEVGQGTGELFF
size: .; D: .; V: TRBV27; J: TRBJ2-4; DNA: TGTGCCACCCCTGGGCCCGGGGTCCCTCCCCACATTCAGTACTTC; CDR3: CATPGPGVPPHIQYF
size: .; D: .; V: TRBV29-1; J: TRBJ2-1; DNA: TGCAGCGTTGACGGGAGCTCCTACAATGAGCAGTTCTTC; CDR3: CSVDGSSYNEQFF
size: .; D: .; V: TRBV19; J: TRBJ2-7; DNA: TGTGCCAGTAGTATAGCCGGCGGAACCTCCGGATACGAGCAGTACTTC; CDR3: CASSIAGGTSGYEQYF
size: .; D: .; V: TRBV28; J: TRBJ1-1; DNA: TGTGCCAGCAGGGAGGGACGGTTTGAAGCTTTCTTT; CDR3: CASREGRFEAFF
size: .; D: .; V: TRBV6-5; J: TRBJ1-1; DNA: TGTGCCAGCTCCGCGCCGGACAGTGAAGCTTTCTTT; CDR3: CASSAPDSEAFF
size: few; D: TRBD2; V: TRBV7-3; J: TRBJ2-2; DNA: TGTGCCAGCAGCCGTCCCTTTGCGGGGGGGCAAGCCGGGGAGCTGTTTTTT; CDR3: CASSRPFAGGQAGELFF
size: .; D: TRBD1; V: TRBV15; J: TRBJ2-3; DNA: TGTGCCACCAGTCCGGGACAGGGAAGTCGGGATACGCAGTATTTT; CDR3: CATSPGQGSRDTQYF
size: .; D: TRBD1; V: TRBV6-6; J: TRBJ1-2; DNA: TGTGCCAGCAGGCCACAGGGGGTGAACTATGGCTACACCTTC; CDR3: CASRPQGVNYGYTF
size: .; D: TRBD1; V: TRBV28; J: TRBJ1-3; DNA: TGTGCCAGCAGTTCGACAGGGAGCTCTGGAAACACCATATATTTT; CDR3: CASSSTGSSGNTIYF
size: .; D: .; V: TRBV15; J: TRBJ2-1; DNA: TGTGCCACCAGCAGTCACTACAATGAGCAGTTCTTC; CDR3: CATSSHYNEQFF
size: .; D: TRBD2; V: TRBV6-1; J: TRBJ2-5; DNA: TGTGCCAGCAGTGAGGGAGCGGGGGGGCATTGGGAGACCCAGTACTTC; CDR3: CASSEGAGGHWETQYF
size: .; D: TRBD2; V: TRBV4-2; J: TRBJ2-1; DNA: TGTGCCAGCAGCCTCAAAGCCCTAGCGGGGTTGTACAATGAGCAGTTCTTC; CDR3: CASSLKALAGLYNEQFF
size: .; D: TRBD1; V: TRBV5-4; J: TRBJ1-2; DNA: TGTGCCAGCAGCTTGAGGGACAGGGCTATCTATGGCTACACCTTC; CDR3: CASSLRDRAIYGYTF
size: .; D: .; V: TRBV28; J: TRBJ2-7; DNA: TGTGCCAGCAGTTTGCCCCCCCCAGGGCGGGGAGAGGGCTACGAGCAGTACTTC; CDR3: CASSLPPPGRGEGYEQYF
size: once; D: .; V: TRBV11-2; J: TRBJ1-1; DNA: TGTGCCAGCAGCATCATACAGGGCGGCGGGACTGAAGCTTTCTTT; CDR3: CASSIIQGGGTEAFF
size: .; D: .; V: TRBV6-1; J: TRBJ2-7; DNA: TGTGCCAGCGCTATAGAAGGAGGGAGCTCCTACGAGCAGTACTTC; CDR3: CASAIEGGSSYEQYF
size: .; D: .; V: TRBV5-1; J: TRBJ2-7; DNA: TGCGCCAGCAGCTTGGTTGCGCCATCCAACTCCTACGAGCAGTACTTC; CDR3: CASSLVAPSNSYEQYF
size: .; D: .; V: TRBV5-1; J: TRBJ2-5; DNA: TGCGCCAGCAGCTTGGCAGGGGGGCGCGGAGAGACCCAGTACTTC; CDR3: CASSLAGGRGETQYF
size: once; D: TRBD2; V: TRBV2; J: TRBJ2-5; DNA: TGTGCCAGCATAAAAGCGGGGGGCCCGGGGGAGACCCAGTACTTC; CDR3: CASIKAGGPGETQYF
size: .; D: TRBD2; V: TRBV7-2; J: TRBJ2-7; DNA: TGTGCCAGCAGCCCCAGGGTAGCGGGGGGCCGACGGGGAGAGCAGTACTTC; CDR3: CASSPRVAGGRRGEQYF
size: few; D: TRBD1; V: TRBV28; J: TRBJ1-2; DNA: TGTGCCAGCAGTTTCTCCGGGACAGGGGGATCCTATGGCTACACCTTC; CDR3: CASSFSGTGGSYGYTF
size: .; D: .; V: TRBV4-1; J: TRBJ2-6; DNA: TGCGCCAGCAGCCAATACCAGGGCTCTGGGGCCAACGTCCTGACTTTC; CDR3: CASSQYQGSGANVLTF
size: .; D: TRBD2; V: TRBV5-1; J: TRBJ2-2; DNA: TGCGCCAGCAGCTTGCAAGCTAGCGGGGGTAACACCGGGGAGCTGTTTTTT; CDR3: CASSLQASGGNTGELFF
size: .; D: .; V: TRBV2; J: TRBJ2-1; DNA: TGTGCCACTACCCGGGACGGGGGTGGGAATGAGCAGTTCTTC; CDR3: CATTRDGGGNEQFF
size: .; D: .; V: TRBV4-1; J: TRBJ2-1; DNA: TGCGCCAGCAGCCACCCCATAGGTCAGGGGTCCTACAATGAGCAGTTCTTC; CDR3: CASSHPIGQGSYNEQFF
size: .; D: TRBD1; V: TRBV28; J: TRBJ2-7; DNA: TGTGCCAGCAGACTGACAGGGGGCGGTTCTAACGAGCAGTACTTC; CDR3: CASRLTGGGSNEQYF
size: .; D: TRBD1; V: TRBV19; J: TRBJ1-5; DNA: TGTGCCAGTATACGGACAGGGTTCAATCAGCCCCAGCATTTT; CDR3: CASIRTGFNQPQHF
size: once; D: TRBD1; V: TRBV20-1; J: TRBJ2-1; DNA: TGCAGTGCAGAGGACAGGGATGAGCAGTTCTTC; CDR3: CSAEDRDEQFF
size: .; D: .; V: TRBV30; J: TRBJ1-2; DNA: TGTGCCTGGAGTGTTCCCCCGGCGGCGGGCTACACCTTC; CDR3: CAWSVPPAAGYTF
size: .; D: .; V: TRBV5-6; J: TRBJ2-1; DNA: TGTGCCAGCAGCTTGGGGACAAAGTACAATGAGCAGTTCTTC; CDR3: CASSLGTKYNEQFF
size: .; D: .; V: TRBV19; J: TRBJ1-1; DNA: TGTGCCAGTAGTAGCCTACAGGTTGAAGCTTTCTTT; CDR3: CASSSLQVEAFF
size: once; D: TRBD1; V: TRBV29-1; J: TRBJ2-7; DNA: TGCAGCGTTGAAGAGGTTGGGACAGAGAGCTACGAGCAGTACTTC; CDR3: CSVEEVGTESYEQYF
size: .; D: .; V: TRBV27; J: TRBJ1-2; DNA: TGTGCCAGCAGTTTACAGGGCGTTGAGGGCTACACCTTC; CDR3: CASSLQGVEGYTF
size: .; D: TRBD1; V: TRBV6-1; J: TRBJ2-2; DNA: TGTGCCAGTAACAGGGGAAGGAGCACCGGGGAGCTGTTTTTT; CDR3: CASNRGRSTGELFF
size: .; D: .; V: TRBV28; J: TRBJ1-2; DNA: TGTGCCAGCAGTTTAGCAGGCAGGGACTATGGCTACACCTTC; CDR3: CASSLAGRDYGYTF
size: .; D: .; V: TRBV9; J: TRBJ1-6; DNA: TGTGCCAGCAGCGTAGGTAGGGGGAACGGATCACCCCTCCACTTT; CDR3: CASSVGRGNGSPLHF
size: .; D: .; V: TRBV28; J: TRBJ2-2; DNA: TGTGCCAGCAGTTTTGGAGGGAGAGAGGGACTGGTGTTTTTT; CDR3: CASSFGGREGLVFF
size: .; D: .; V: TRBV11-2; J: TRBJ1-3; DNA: TGTGCCAGCAGCAAACCATGGTCCAGGGGATCTGGAAACACCATATATTTT; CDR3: CASSKPWSRGSGNTIYF
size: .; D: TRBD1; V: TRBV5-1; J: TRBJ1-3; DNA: TGCGCCATCCCGGGACAGGGAAGAAACACCATATATTTT; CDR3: CAIPGQGRNTIYF
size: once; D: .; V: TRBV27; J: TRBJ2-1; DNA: TGTGCCAGCAGTTTTTCGGGACGGGACTCGCGTGAGCAGTTCTTC; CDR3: CASSFSGRDSREQFF
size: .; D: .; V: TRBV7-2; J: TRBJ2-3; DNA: TGTGCCAGCAGCTTAGAAGGGGCCCGCAGTGCTCCGCAGTATTTT; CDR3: CASSLEGARSAPQYF
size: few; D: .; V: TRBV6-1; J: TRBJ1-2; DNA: TGTGCCAGCAGTGAAGGGACTTTAGGGAGGGGCTACACCTTC; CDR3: CASSEGTLGRGYTF
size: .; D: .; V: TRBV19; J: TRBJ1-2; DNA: TGTGCCAGTAGTATAGCTGAACAGGGCGGCGGCTACACCTTC; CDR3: CASSIAEQGGGYTF
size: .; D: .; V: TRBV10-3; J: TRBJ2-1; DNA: TGTGCCATCAGTGAGCCCGACGCGGGAAATGAGCAGTTCTTC; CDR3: CAISEPDAGNEQFF
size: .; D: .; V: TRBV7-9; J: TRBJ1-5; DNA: TGTGCCAGCAGCCTCGGGGGGGATGACAATCAGCCCCAGCATTTT; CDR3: CASSLGGDDNQPQHF
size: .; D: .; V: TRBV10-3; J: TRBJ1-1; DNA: TGTGCCAGCGCGACAGCCTTGAACACTGAAGCTTTCTTT; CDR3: CASATALNTEAFF
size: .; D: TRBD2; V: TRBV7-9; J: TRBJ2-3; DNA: TGTGCCAGCAGCTTTGAGGGACTAGCGTTGGATACGCAGTATTTT; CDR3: CASSFEGLALDTQYF